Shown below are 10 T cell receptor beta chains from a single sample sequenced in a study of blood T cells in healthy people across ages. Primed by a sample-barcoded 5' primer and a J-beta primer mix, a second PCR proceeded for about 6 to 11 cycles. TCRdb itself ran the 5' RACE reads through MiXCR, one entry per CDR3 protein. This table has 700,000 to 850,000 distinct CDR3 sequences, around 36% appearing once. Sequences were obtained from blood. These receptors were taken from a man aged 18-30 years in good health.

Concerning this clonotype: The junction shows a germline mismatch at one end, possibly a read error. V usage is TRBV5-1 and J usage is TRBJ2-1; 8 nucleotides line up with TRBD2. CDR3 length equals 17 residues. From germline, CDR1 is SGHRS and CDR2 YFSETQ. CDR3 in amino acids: CASSLRFSGDPYNGQFF. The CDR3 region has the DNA TGCGCCAGCAGCTTGAGGTTTAGCGGGGATCCGTACAATGGGCAGTTCTTC. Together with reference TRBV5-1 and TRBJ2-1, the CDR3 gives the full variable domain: KAGVTQTPRYLIKTRGQQVTLSCSPISGHRSVSWYQQTPGQGLQFLFEYFSETQRNKGNFPGRFSGRQFSNSRSEMNVSTLELGDSALYLCASSLRFSGDPYNGQFFGPGTRLTVL.

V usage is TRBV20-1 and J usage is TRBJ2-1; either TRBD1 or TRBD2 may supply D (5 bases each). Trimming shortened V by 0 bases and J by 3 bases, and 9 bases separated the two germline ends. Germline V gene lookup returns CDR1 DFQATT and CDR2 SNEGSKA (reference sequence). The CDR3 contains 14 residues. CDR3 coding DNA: TGCAGTGCTAGAGATGGGGCGGGCTACAATGAGCAGTTCTTC. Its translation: CSARDGAGYNEQFF.

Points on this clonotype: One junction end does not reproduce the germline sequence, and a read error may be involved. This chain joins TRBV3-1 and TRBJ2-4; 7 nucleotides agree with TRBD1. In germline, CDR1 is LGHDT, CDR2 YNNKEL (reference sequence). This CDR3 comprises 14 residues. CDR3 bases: TGTGCCAGCAGCCACGGCCAGGGGGAAAACATTCAGTACTTT. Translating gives CASSHGQGENIQYF.

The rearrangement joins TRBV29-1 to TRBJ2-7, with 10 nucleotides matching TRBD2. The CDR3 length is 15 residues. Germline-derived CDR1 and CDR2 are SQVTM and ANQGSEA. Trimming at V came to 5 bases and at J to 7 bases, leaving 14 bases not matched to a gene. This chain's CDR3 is CSVQLGTSVVNEQYF. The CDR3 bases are TGCAGCGTTCAGCTCGGGACTAGCGTAGTCAATGAGCAGTACTTC.

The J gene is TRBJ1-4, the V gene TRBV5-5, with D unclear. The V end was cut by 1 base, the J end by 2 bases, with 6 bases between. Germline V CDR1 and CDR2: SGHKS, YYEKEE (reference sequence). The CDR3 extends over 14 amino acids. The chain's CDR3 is CASSLFGTNEKLFF. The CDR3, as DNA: TGTGCCAGCAGCTTGTTTGGTACTAATGAAAAACTGTTTTTT.

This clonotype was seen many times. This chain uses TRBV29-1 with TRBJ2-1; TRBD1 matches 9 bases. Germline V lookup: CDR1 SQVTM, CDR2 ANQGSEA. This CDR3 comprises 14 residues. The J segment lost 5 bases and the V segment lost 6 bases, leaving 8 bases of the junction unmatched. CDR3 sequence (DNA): TGCAGCGTAATGGGGACAGGGAGGCACAATGAGCAGTTCTTC. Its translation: CSVMGTGRHNEQFF.

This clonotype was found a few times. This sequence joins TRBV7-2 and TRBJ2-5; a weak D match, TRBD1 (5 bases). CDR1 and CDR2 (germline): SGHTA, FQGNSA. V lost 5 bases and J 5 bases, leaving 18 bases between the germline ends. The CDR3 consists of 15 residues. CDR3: CASSPQGGSGETQYF. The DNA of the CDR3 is TGTGCCAGCAGCCCCCAGGGTGGATCCGGGGAGACCCAGTACTTC.

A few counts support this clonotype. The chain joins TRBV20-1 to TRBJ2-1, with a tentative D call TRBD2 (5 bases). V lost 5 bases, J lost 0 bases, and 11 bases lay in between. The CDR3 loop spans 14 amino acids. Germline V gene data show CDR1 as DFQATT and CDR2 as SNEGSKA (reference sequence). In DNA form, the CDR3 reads TGCAGTGCTGCAGCGGTGACCTCCTACAATGAGCAGTTCTTC. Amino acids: CSAAAVTSYNEQFF.

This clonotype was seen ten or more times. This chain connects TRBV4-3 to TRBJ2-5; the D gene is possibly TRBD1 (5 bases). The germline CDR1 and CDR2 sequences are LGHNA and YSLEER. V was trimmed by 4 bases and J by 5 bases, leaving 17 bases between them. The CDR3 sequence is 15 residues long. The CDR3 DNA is TGCGCCAGCAGCCTAGACCTTGAGGACAAGGAGACCCAGTACTTC. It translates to CASSLDLEDKETQYF.

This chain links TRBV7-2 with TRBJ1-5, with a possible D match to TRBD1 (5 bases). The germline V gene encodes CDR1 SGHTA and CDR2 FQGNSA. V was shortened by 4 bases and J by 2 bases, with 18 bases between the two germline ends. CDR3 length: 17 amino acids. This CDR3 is CASSYAGGGGRNQPQHF. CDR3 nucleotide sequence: TGTGCCAGCAGCTATGCCGGCGGGGGGGGTCGCAATCAGCCCCAGCATTTT.